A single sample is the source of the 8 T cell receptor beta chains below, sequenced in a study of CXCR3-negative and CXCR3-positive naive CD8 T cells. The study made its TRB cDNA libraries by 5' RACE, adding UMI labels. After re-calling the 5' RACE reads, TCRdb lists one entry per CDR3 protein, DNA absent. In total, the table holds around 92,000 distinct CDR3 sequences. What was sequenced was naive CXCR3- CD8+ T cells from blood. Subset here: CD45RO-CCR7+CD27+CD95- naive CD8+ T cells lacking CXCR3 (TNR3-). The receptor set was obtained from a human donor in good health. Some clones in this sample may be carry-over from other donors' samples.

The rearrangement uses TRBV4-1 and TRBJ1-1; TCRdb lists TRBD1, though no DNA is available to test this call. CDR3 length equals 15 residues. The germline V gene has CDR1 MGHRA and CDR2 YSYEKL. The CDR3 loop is CASSQSGDLNTEAFF.

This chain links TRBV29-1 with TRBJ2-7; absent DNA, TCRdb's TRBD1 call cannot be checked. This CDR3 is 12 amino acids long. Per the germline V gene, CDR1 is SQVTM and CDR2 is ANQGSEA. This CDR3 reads CSVDTGRYEQYF.

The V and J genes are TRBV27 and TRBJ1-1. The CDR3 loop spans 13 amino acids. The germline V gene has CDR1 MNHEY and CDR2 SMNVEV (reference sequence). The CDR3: CASSYLGLDEAFF.

This chain's CDR3 is CASSLGDRGNYGYTF. This chain links TRBV5-1 with TRBJ1-2; without DNA, the TCRdb call of TRBD1 cannot be checked. This CDR3 has 15 amino acids. Germline V gene sequence: CDR1 SGHRS, CDR2 YFSETQ.

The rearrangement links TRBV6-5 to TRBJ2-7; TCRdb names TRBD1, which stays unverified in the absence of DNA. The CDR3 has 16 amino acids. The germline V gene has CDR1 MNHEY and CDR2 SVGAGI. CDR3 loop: CASSPTYPGSSYEQYF.

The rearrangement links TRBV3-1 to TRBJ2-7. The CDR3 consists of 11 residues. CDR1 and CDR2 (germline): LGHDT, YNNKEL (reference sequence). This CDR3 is CASSQGIEQYF.

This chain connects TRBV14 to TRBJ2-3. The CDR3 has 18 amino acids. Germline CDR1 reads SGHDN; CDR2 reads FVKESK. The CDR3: CASSQDGDIGGYTDTQYF.

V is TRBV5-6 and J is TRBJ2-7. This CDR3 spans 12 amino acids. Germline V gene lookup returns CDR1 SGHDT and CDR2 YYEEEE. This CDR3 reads CASSLSPYEQYF.